The next 23 T cell receptor beta chains were all read from a single sample in a study of shared clonotypes between healthy human individuals (dated by TCRdb to 2020 to 2021). The library was produced with the immunoSEQ multiplex PCR assay. TCRdb holds this immuneACCESS table with in-frame rearrangements only. Some clones are missing; in checked studies, unresolved V genes explain under half, and the rest has no known cause. This sample holds hundreds of thousands of clones; about two thirds were observed only once. Under 2% of the sample goes to the ten largest clones. The sequenced sample was memory CD4+ T cells sorted from blood. What this sample's cell subset or site label stands for: CD45RA-negative fraction. The receptor source for this set is a woman aged 25 to 39 in good health.

The V and J genes are TRBV7-9 and TRBJ2-5; TRBD2 aligns across 9 bases. CDR3 size: 16 residues. Trimming cost V 2 bases and J 0 bases; bases outside gene matches: 4. Germline V gene lookup returns CDR1 SEHNR and CDR2 FQNEAQ (reference sequence). CDR3 protein: CASSLFLAGYQETQYF. In DNA form, the CDR3 reads TGTGCCAGCAGCTTATTTCTAGCGGGGTACCAAGAGACCCAGTACTTC.

This chain joins TRBV5-1 and TRBJ1-5, with D uncertain. The CDR3 covers 14 residues. Germline V gene data show CDR1 as SGHRS and CDR2 as YFSETQ. V was cut by 1 base and J by 6 bases, with 11 bases left in between. CDR3 in amino acids: CASSLFGGRQPQHF. The DNA of the CDR3 is TGCGCCAGCAGCTTGTTTGGAGGGCGTCAGCCCCAGCATTTT.

The CDR3 DNA reads TGTGCCAGCAGCCCGGGAGGAAGGGGCTCTGGGGCCAACGTCCTGACTTTC. Translation: CASSPGGRGSGANVLTF. The V and J genes are TRBV9 and TRBJ2-6, with 7 bases fitting TRBD2. The CDR3 has 17 amino acids. The V gene's germline CDR1 is SGDLS and CDR2 YYNGEE. V shed 4 bases, J shed 0 bases, and the junction held 7 bases outside the gene matches. The whole variable domain, remainder taken from reference TRBV9 and TRBJ2-6, is DSGVTQTPKHLITATGQRVTLRCSPRSGDLSVYWYQQSLDQGLQFLIQYYNGEERAKGNILERFSAQQFPDLHSELNLSSLELGDSALYFCASSPGGRGSGANVLTFGAGSRLTVL.

This chain connects TRBV29-1 to TRBJ2-3, with 14 bases lining up with TRBD2. V shed 3 bases, J shed 8 bases, and the junction held 1 base outside the gene matches. The CDR3 has 13 amino acids. The V gene's germline CDR1 is SQVTM and CDR2 ANQGSEA. Here the CDR3 reads CSVETSGRGTQYF. The CDR3 DNA reads as TGCAGCGTTGAGACTAGCGGGAGGGGTACGCAGTATTTT.

The J gene is TRBJ2-6, the V gene TRBV19; D not certain. CDR3 length: 18 amino acids. Trimming took 5 bases from V and 4 from J, leaving 21 bases between them. From germline, CDR1 is LNHDA and CDR2 SQIVND (reference sequence). CDR3 sequence reads: CASSATKTNHKGANVLTF. The DNA for the CDR3 is TGTGCCAGTAGTGCTACTAAGACAAATCACAAAGGGGCCAACGTCCTGACTTTC.

This clone was picked up a small number of times. V is TRBV29-1 and J is TRBJ2-1; 7 nucleotides align to TRBD2. The CDR3 runs 14 residues. J lost 0 bases, V lost 6 bases, and 5 bases had no gene match. CDR1 and CDR2 (germline): SQVTM, ANQGSEA. The CDR3 region is CSVSRLASYNEQFF. CDR3 in DNA: TGCAGCGTCTCAAGACTAGCCTCCTACAATGAGCAGTTCTTC.

V usage is TRBV19 and J usage is TRBJ2-6; 10 bases are a match to TRBD1. Per germline, CDR1 LNHDA and CDR2 SQIVND (reference sequence). The CDR3 sequence is 22 residues long. Trimming cost V 3 bases and J 0 bases; bases outside gene matches: 17. The CDR3 coding sequence is TGTGCCAGTAGTATGGTCCGGGGGACAGGGGTTCGTCCCGCCTCTGGGGCCAACGTCCTGACTTTC. Translated: CASSMVRGTGVRPASGANVLTF.

The V call is TRBV18, the J call TRBJ1-4; 7 bases fit TRBD1. V gave up 4 bases and J gave up 8 bases; unmatched junction bases: 16. In germline, CDR1 is KGHSH, CDR2 LQKENI. There are 17 residues in the CDR3. The CDR3 DNA sequence: TGTGCCAGCTCACTCAGCTTCACAGGGGTATATGGAGAAAAACTGTTTTTT. Its translation: CASSLSFTGVYGEKLFF.

The V gene is TRBV7-9, the J gene TRBJ1-2; D unresolved. This CDR3 spans 14 amino acids. Trimming removed 3 bases at V and 1 base at J, with 9 bases between. CDR1 and CDR2 from the germline V gene are SEHNR and FQNEAQ (reference sequence). The CDR3 protein is CASSLVALNYGYTF. The CDR3 DNA reads as TGTGCCAGCAGCTTGGTGGCCCTTAACTATGGCTACACCTTC.

The rearrangement links TRBV29-1 to TRBJ1-1; the match to TRBD1 covers 7 bases. J gave up 1 base and V 7 bases, and 12 bases lay outside the gene matches. The CDR3 is 15 amino acids. The germline V gene has CDR1 SQVTM and CDR2 ANQGSEA. The CDR3 reads CSAVPPTGKNTEAFF. The CDR3 DNA reads TGCAGCGCAGTTCCTCCGACAGGGAAGAACACTGAAGCTTTCTTT.

The chain carries TRBV25-1 and TRBJ2-2, with 8 positions matching TRBD1. Germline lookup yields CDR1 MGHDK and CDR2 SYGVNS. Germline trimming cut 4 bases from V and 6 bases from J; bases unmatched to any gene: 7. The CDR3 runs to 15 residues. The CDR3 region has the DNA TGTGCCAGCAGTGGGGGTGACAGGGGCCCCGGGGAGCTGTTTTTT. Its translation is CASSGGDRGPGELFF.

This clone has just one count. V is TRBV30 and J is TRBJ2-3, with 7 bases fitting TRBD2. CDR1 is GTSNPN and CDR2 is SVGIG in the germline V gene (reference sequence). This CDR3 is 14 amino acids long. The J segment lost 0 bases and the V segment lost 0 bases, leaving 0 bases of the junction unmatched. CDR3 loop: CAWSVSGSTDTQYF. The CDR3 DNA reads TGTGCCTGGAGTGTTAGCGGGAGCACAGATACGCAGTATTTT.

This clone was counted once. The J gene is TRBJ2-3, the V gene TRBV28; D gene uncertain. Germline loops: CDR1 MDHEN, CDR2 SYDVKM. This CDR3 is built from 13 residues. V was shortened by 2 bases and J by 6 bases, with 9 bases between the two germline ends. The CDR3 region has the DNA TGTGCCAGCAGTTTAGTGTATACGGATACGCAGTATTTT. Translation: CASSLVYTDTQYF. Complete variable domain (other parts from reference TRBV28 and TRBJ2-3): DVKVTQSSRYLVKRTGEKVFLECVQDMDHENMFWYRQDPGLGLRLIYFSYDVKMKEKGDIPEGYSVSREKKERFSLILESASTNQTSMYLCASSLVYTDTQYFGPGTRLTVL.

The sample holds one count of this clone. This rearrangement joins TRBV11-2 to TRBJ2-2; 10 bases agree with TRBD2. J lost 2 bases, V lost 5 bases, and 5 bases had no gene match. This CDR3 is built from 16 residues. Germline CDR1 SGHAT, CDR2 FQNNGV. CDR3: CASSGRLAGNTGELFF. The CDR3 DNA sequence: TGTGCCAGCAGCGGGCGACTAGCGGGTAACACCGGGGAGCTGTTTTTT.

The DNA for the CDR3 is TGTGCCAGCAGCCGCCTACCGACAGCGAACACTGAAGCTTTCTTT. Protein: CASSRLPTANTEAFF. The rearrangement links TRBV4-2 to TRBJ1-1, with D perhaps matching TRBD1 (5 bases). The V gene lost 4 bases and the J gene lost 1 base, with 13 bases spanning the gap. The germline gives CDR1 LGHNA, CDR2 YNFKEQ. The CDR3 has 15 amino acids.

J is TRBJ2-5 and V is TRBV28; perhaps TRBD1 as D (5 bases). V was cut by 3 bases and J by 5 bases, with 13 bases left in between. In germline, CDR1 is MDHEN, CDR2 SYDVKM. The CDR3 runs to 14 residues. CDR3 region: CASSLEGARETQYF. CDR3 nucleotides: TGTGCCAGCAGTTTGGAAGGGGCGCGGGAGACCCAGTACTTC.

The V call is TRBV28, the J call TRBJ2-3; 8 bases agree with TRBD2. The junction had 4 bases not matched to a gene; V was cut back by 5 bases and J by 3 bases. The germline gives CDR1 MDHEN, CDR2 SYDVKM. This CDR3 has 14 amino acids. This CDR3 is CASSHRGRTDTQYF. The CDR3 nucleotides read TGTGCCAGCAGTCATCGCGGGAGGACAGATACGCAGTATTTT.

This clone was detected once. The V and J genes are TRBV2 and TRBJ2-3; D is possibly TRBD1 (5 bases). Trimming removed 4 bases from V and 7 bases from J, with 9 bases in between. Germline CDR1 reads SNHLY; CDR2 reads FYNNEI. The CDR3 is 12 amino acids. CDR3 coding DNA: TGTGCCAGCAGTGGGGGCTTTAATACGCAGTATTTT. It codes for CASSGGFNTQYF.

The chain joins TRBV19 to TRBJ1-5; a possible D gene is TRBD1 (6 bases). Trimming removed 7 bases from V and 0 bases from J, with 13 bases in between. This CDR3 is built from 15 residues. Germline-derived CDR1 and CDR2 are LNHDA and SQIVND (reference sequence). Here the CDR3 reads CASMRQALSNQPQHF. CDR3 nucleotide sequence: TGTGCCAGTATGAGACAGGCCCTTAGCAATCAGCCCCAGCATTTT.

This clone turned up a few times. This sequence joins TRBV27 and TRBJ1-5; no clear D. Germline V gene data show CDR1 as MNHEY and CDR2 as SMNVEV (reference sequence). The CDR3 loop spans 14 amino acids. Trimming left V 6 bases short and J 4 bases short, with 13 bases between. The CDR3: CASSLASGNQPQHF. Here the CDR3 DNA reads TGTGCCAGCAGCTTAGCCAGTGGTAATCAGCCCCAGCATTTT.

The V and J genes are TRBV10-3 and TRBJ2-2; no clear D gene. This CDR3 has 13 residues. CDR1 and CDR2 from the germline V gene are ENHRY and SYGVKD. Trimming cost V 3 bases and J 6 bases, with 8 bases left between them. The chain's CDR3 is CAISERWAGELFF. The CDR3 coding sequence is TGTGCCATCAGTGAAAGGTGGGCCGGGGAGCTGTTTTTT.

The chain couples TRBV7-9 to TRBJ1-2; D gene unclear. The CDR3 contains 12 residues. Germline CDR1 SEHNR, CDR2 FQNEAQ (reference sequence). Trimming removed 3 bases at V and 5 bases at J, with 7 bases between. The CDR3 DNA reads as TGTGCCAGCAGCTTCGTGGCTTATGGCTACACCTTC. Its translation is CASSFVAYGYTF.

V is TRBV11-1 and J is TRBJ1-1; D uncertain. The V gene's germline CDR1 is SGHAT and CDR2 FQDESV (reference sequence). The CDR3 covers 14 residues. Trimming took 2 bases from V and 1 from J, leaving 8 bases between them. CDR3 DNA: TGTGCCAGCAGCTTAATTGATGGGAACACTGAAGCTTTCTTT. It is translated as CASSLIDGNTEAFF.